The subject of this entry is one TCR beta chain. Its binding antigen is unknown. Within one base of it there is no much larger clone, and no base qualities were kept. This sample stems from a study of OX40 agonist ivuxolimab in advanced cancers. About the study as a whole: Ivuxolimab was a fully human IgG2 agonistic monoclonal antibody targeting the costimulatory receptor OX40 (CD134). Intravenous ivuxolimab was administered to patients every 2 weeks at six dose levels: 0.01, 0.1, 0.3, 1.5, 3 and 10 mg/kg. Of the approximately 53 patients in dose escalation, some 20 had hepatocellular carcinoma, some 15 had melanoma, 9 had renal cell carcinoma and 9 had head and neck cancer. A male proportion of 82.7% and a mean age of approximately 60 years, ranging from 23 to 79, were recorded for the dose-escalation cohort. Prior anti-PD-1, anti-PD-L1 or anti-CTLA-4 therapy was permitted, and checkpoint inhibitors had been received by around 40% of dose-escalation patients. Partial responses occurred in three dose-escalation patients: two with cutaneous melanoma and one with hepatocellular carcinoma. Peripheral TCRbeta sequencing was intended to test whether TCR sequence diversity was altered and clonal T-cell expansion was caused by ivuxolimab. The paper describes the monotherapy dose-escalation part (N of about 47 patients) of the phase I trial of ivuxolimab. Study-wide conclusions, independent of this receptor: On average, CD8+ T cells showed more expanded clones than CD4+ T cells after ivuxolimab. Low levels of normalized T-cell clonal expansion were also shown by some nonresponding patients. The antigen specificity of the clonally expanded peripheral T cells was not determined. At doses of 0.1 to 3.0 mg/kg, clonal expansion of both CD4+ and CD8+ T cells in blood was seen between baseline and week 6. In the 0.1-3.0 mg/kg groups, partial responders were among the patients with the lowest normalized peripheral clonal expansion, particularly in CD8+ T cells.

Genomic DNA was isolated from the sorted cells so that the TCRbeta CDR3 region could be sequenced. The immunoSEQ Assay was used to sequence the TCRbeta CDR3 regions. The immuneACCESS repertoire file appears here via TCRdb, limited to in-frame rearrangements. These files lack a portion of the clones; in checked studies, under half of the deficit traces to unresolved V genes, and the cause of the others is not known. This sample holds about 40,000 clones; around 88% were observed only once. The ten largest make up roughly 25% of the sample. The trial excluded patients who had a history of autoimmune disease or who were on systemic immunosuppression. Peripheral blood for TCR sequencing was drawn from every dose cohort at baseline, at cycle 4 day 1 and at cycle 7 day 1. Samples came from an open-label, multicenter, first-in-human phase I dose-escalation trial of ivuxolimab. Adults with locally advanced or metastatic melanoma, renal cell, hepatocellular, or head and neck squamous cell carcinoma were enrolled in the trial. CD4+ and CD8+ T cells were sorted separately from peripheral blood before TCR sequencing.

CDR1 and CDR2 are read off the germline V gene (reference sequence) as LNHNV and YYDKDF. The CDR3 holds 19 amino acids from the cysteine to the phenylalanine. CDR3 DNA is the only sequence kept; it has 57 bases, read in frame from the first base. The germline V end is reduced by 5 bases and the J end by 6 bases; junction bases left unmatched: 20. The sequencing used CD4+ or CD8+ T cells sorted from blood, collected in a trial of the OX40 agonist ivuxolimab. The clonotype comes from an adult with an advanced solid tumor such as melanoma, head and neck, liver or kidney cancer. This receptor chain uses TRBV15 and TRBJ2-3, with 10 bases in between that match TRBD1. Here the CDR3 is given as CATSWRQGASVIEGDTQYF. The DNA reads as follows: TGTGCCACCAGCTGGCGACAGGGGGCGAGCGTCATAGAGGGGGATACGCAGTATTTT.